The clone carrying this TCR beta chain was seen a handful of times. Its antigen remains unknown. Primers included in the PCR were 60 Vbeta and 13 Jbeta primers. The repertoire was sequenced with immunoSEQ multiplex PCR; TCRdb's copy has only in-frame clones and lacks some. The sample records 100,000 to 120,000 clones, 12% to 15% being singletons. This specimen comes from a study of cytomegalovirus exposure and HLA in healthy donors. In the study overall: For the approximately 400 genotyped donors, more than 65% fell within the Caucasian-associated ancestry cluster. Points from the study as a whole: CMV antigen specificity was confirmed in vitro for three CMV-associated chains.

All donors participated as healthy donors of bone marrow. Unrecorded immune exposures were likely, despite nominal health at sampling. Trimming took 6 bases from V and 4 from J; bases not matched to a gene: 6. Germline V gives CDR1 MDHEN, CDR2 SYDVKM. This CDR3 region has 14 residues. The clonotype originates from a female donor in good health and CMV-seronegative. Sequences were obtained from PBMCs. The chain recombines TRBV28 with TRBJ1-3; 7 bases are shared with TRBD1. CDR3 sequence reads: CASSRQGSGNTIYF. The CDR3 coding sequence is TGTGCCAGCAGCCGACAGGGATCGGGAAACACCATATATTTT.